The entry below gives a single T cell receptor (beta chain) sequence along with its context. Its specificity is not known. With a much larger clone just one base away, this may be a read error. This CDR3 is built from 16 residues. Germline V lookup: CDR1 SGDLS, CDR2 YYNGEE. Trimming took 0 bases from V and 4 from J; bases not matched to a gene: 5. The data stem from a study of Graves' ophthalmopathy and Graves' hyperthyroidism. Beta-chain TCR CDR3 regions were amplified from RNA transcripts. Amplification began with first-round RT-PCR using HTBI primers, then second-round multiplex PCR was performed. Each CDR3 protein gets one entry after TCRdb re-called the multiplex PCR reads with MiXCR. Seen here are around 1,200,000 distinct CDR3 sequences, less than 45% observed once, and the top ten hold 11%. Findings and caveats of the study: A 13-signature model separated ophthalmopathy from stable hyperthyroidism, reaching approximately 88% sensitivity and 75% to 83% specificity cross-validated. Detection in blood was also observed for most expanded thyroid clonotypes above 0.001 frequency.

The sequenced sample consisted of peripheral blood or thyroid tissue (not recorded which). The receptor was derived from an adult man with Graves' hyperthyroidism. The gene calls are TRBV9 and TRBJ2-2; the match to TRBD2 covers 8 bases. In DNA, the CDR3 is TGTGCCAGCAGCGTAGACTCGCGGGGGGTCACCGGGGAGCTGTTTTTT. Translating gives CASSVDSRGVTGELFF.